The 25 T cell receptor beta chains listed next were all sequenced from one sample in a study of regulatory T cells in long-lasting Graves disease. CDR3-region Arm-PCR and iRepertoire HTBI primers produced the TCR beta libraries. Using its own MiXCR run on the multiplex PCR reads, TCRdb lists one record per CDR3 protein. Here the sample spans hundreds of thousands of distinct CDR3 sequences, roughly 21% being singletons. The time point was: persistent/refractory GD, antithyroid drugs over 5 years with positive TRAb. There was RNA extracted from PBMCs, and the TCR library was made from it. The input for sequencing was peripheral blood mononuclear cells (PBMCs), taken when the disease was refractory, from a patient treated with antithyroid drugs. These TCRs come from a female donor with Graves disease.

This clonotype has a count of ten or more. In nucleotides, the CDR3 is TGTGCCAGCTGTCGAAGTGGGACAGGGGTAGGAGAAAAACTGTTTTTT. Translated, it gives CASCRSGTGVGEKLFF. The J gene is TRBJ1-4, the V gene TRBV6-1; 10 bases fit TRBD1. CDR3 length: 16 residues. Trimming at V came to 8 bases and at J to 8 bases, leaving 14 bases not matched to a gene. Germline loops: CDR1 MNHNS, CDR2 SASEGT.

The chain uses TRBV7-9 and TRBJ2-3; TRBD1 agrees at 7 bases. With V trimmed by 4 bases and J by 3 bases, 13 bases remained unmatched. Germline loops: CDR1 SEHNR, CDR2 FQNEAQ (reference sequence). The CDR3 extends over 17 amino acids. CDR3 region: CASSSVTGDGITDTQYF. The CDR3 nucleotides read TGTGCCAGCAGCTCCGTAACAGGGGATGGGATTACAGATACGCAGTATTTT.

There are a few counts of this clonotype. The chain recombines TRBV30 with TRBJ1-2; 7 bases are a match to TRBD1. J gave up 6 bases and V 0 bases, and 7 bases lay outside the gene matches. CDR1 and CDR2 (germline): GTSNPN, SVGIG (reference sequence). CDR3 size: 14 residues. The CDR3 is CAWSVTGARNGYTF. The DNA of the CDR3 is TGTGCCTGGAGTGTAACAGGGGCGAGGAATGGCTACACCTTC.

The gene calls are TRBV28 and TRBJ1-2; D uncertain. In germline, CDR1 is MDHEN, CDR2 SYDVKM. The V and J ends lost 4 bases and 7 bases respectively, with 7 bases between them. The CDR3 contains 11 residues. The CDR3: CASSSICGYTF. The DNA for the CDR3 is TGTGCCAGCAGTTCGATCTGTGGCTACACCTTC.

This clonotype was seen a few times. The genes are TRBV5-1 and TRBJ2-2; TRBD1 agrees at 7 bases. This CDR3 contains 16 residues. Unmatched junction bases numbered 9, after V lost 4 bases and J lost 3 bases. Germline lookup yields CDR1 SGHRS and CDR2 YFSETQ. DNA of the CDR3: TGCGCCAGCAGCCCACGACAGGGAACGGACACCGGGGAGCTGTTTTTT. The encoded protein is CASSPRQGTDTGELFF.

Ten or more counts support this clonotype. This chain connects TRBV2 to TRBJ2-5; 8 nucleotides agree with TRBD2. CDR3 length: 15 residues. V was clipped by 11 bases and J by 5 bases; unmatched bases: 16. Germline V lookup: CDR1 SNHLY, CDR2 FYNNEI. CDR3 in DNA: TGTGCCCAAACTAGGACTAGCCAAGGGGTCGAGACCCAGTACTTC. It specifies CAQTRTSQGVETQYF.

Only one count was recorded for this clonotype. A read error may produce the germline difference seen at one junction end. This chain joins TRBV2 and TRBJ2-4, with D tentatively TRBD1 or TRBD2 (6 bases each). CDR3 length: 13 residues. From germline, CDR1 is SNHLY and CDR2 FYNNEI. The CDR3: CASTSGAKNIRYF. CDR3 bases: TGTGCCAGCACCTCGGGGGCCAAAAACATTCGGTACTTC. The full variable domain, rest sourced from reference TRBV2 and TRBJ2-4, is EPEVTQTPSHQVTQMGQEVILRCVPISNHLYFYWYRQILGQKVEFLVSFYNNEISEKSEIFDDQFSVERPDGSNFTLKIRSTKLEDSAMYFCASTSGAKNIRYFGAGTRLSVL.

The V gene is TRBV6-2 or TRBV6-3, the J gene TRBJ1-5, with D unclear. Germline V gives CDR1 MNHEY, CDR2 SVGEGT. Between the trimmed V and J ends, which lost 7 bases and 3 bases, there was a span of 16 bases. The CDR3 totals 15 residues. The CDR3 region is CASKMGRTDNQPQHF. The CDR3 DNA is TGTGCCAGCAAAATGGGTAGAACCGACAATCAGCCCCAGCATTTT.

The chain joins TRBV6-1 to TRBJ1-2; 8 bases line up with TRBD1. Germline assignment: CDR1 MNHNS and CDR2 SASEGT. The CDR3 is made up of 14 amino acids. V lost 6 bases and J lost 6; bases outside the gene matches: 9. In DNA form, the CDR3 reads TGTGCCAGCAGAGACCGCCGGGGACAGGATGGCTACACCTTC. It codes for CASRDRRGQDGYTF.

This clonotype was detected many times. V usage is TRBV7-2 and J usage is TRBJ2-7; TRBD2 matches at 9 bases. Germline values: CDR1 SGHTA, CDR2 FQGNSA. The CDR3 covers 15 residues. With 4 bases clipped from V and 3 bases from J, the junction kept 7 bases outside the gene matches. CDR3 loop: CASSSLSSGIYEQYF. The CDR3 nucleotides read TGTGCCAGCAGCTCCCTATCTAGCGGGATCTACGAGCAGTACTTC.

This clonotype was seen ten or more times. This chain connects TRBV28 to TRBJ2-6; D remains unclear. Between the trimmed V and J ends, which lost 0 bases and 1 base, there was a span of 7 bases. The CDR3 sequence is 16 residues long. The V gene's germline CDR1 is MDHEN and CDR2 SYDVKM. CDR3 sequence (DNA): TGTGCCAGCAGTTTATGGACGAGGTCTGGGGCCAACGTCCTGACTTTC. It translates to CASSLWTRSGANVLTF.

This clonotype has ten or more counts. This chain joins TRBV20-1 and TRBJ2-5; 7 nucleotides agree with TRBD1. There are 14 residues in the CDR3. V lost 1 base and J lost 1; bases outside the gene matches: 3. Germline V gives CDR1 DFQATT, CDR2 SNEGSKA (reference sequence). CDR3 DNA sequence: TGCAGTGCTAGAGGATGGGACAGCCAAGAGACCCAGTACTTC. Translated, it gives CSARGWDSQETQYF.

The chain combines TRBV4-3 with TRBJ2-5, with 9 bases matching TRBD2. After removal of 4 bases from V and 2 bases from J, the junction contained 5 bases not matched to a gene. Germline CDR1 reads LGHNA; CDR2 reads YSLEER. There are 15 residues in the CDR3. CDR3 in DNA: TGCGCCAGCAGCCCTCTAGCGGGATTACAAGAGACCCAGTACTTC. Amino acids: CASSPLAGLQETQYF.

CDR3 sequence: CAWSVSREVAEAFF. Written as DNA, the CDR3 is TGTGCCTGGAGTGTATCCAGGGAAGTTGCCGAAGCTTTCTTT. The V and J genes are TRBV30 and TRBJ1-1; D is perhaps TRBD1 (5 bases). With 0 bases removed from V and 8 bases from J, the gap between germline ends came to 16 bases. CDR3 length equals 14 residues. Germline V gene data show CDR1 as GTSNPN and CDR2 as SVGIG (reference sequence).

As regards this clonotype: A much larger clone lies a single base off, so this may be a read error. It is unclear where the CDR3 begins or ends on the DNA, so no DNA is shown, and the CDR3 is as TCRdb lists it. This rearrangement joins TRBV2 to TRBJ2-7; the D call of TRBD2 is as the table states it, not checked on the DNA. The CDR3 is 14 residues long, ends included. CDR1 is SNHLY, CDR2 FYNNEI, per germline. CDR3 residues: CAQHFGTGSYEQYF.

This clonotype was seen a handful of times. This chain joins TRBV19 and TRBJ1-1, with TRBD1 as a possible D gene (5 bases). The germline V and J ends were trimmed by 3 bases and 10 bases, with 18 bases remaining between them. The CDR3 is 14 amino acids. CDR1 is LNHDA, CDR2 SQIVND, per germline (reference sequence). CDR3 sequence: CASSMGPANLGAFF. CDR3 nucleotides: TGTGCCAGTAGTATGGGGCCAGCCAATCTTGGAGCTTTCTTT.

This clonotype was counted only a few times. Mismatch with germline at one junction end may stem from a read error. V usage is TRBV6-1 and J usage is TRBJ1-5; D is undetermined. Germline-derived CDR1 and CDR2 are MNHNS and SASEGT. The CDR3 covers 17 residues. The CDR3 spells CASNERASGASNQPQHF. CDR3 bases: TGTGCCAGCAATGAACGGGCGTCTGGCGCGAGCAATCAGCCCCAGCATTTT.

This clonotype was seen only a few times. The rearrangement uses TRBV6-1 and TRBJ2-5; perhaps TRBD2 as D (5 bases). V shed 6 bases and J shed 3 bases, with 8 bases lying between them. CDR1 and CDR2 from the germline V gene are MNHNS and SASEGT. CDR3 size: 12 residues. Here the CDR3 reads CASRSGEETQYF. CDR3 coding DNA: TGTGCCAGCAGATCCGGGGAAGAGACCCAGTACTTC.

Points on this clonotype: Since a much larger clone is just one base distant, this may be a read error. This rearrangement joins TRBV27 to TRBJ2-6, with D tentatively TRBD1 or TRBD2 (6 bases each). CDR1 is MNHEY and CDR2 is SMNVEV in the germline V gene (reference sequence). This CDR3 comprises 17 residues. Deletions cut 8 bases from V and 2 bases from J, with 19 bases between. CDR3 in amino acids: CASRRGVGTAGANVLTF. CDR3 DNA: TGTGCCAGCCGAAGGGGGGTCGGGACTGCTGGGGCCAACGTCCTGACTTTC.

J is TRBJ2-7 and V is TRBV20-1; D is perhaps TRBD1 (6 bases). Germline values: CDR1 DFQATT, CDR2 SNEGSKA (reference sequence). V shed 3 bases and J shed 3 bases, with 15 bases lying between them. There are 14 residues in the CDR3. This CDR3 reads CSASGTGLGYEQYF. CDR3 bases: TGCAGTGCTAGTGGAACAGGGCTGGGCTACGAGCAGTACTTC.

This clonotype was observed a handful of times. This could be a read error, since a much larger clone is one nucleotide away. CDR3 sequence (DNA): TGTGCCAGCAACGCACTCGGGACAGGGTGGGCTGGGGCCAACGTCCTGACTTTC. Amino acid sequence: CASNALGTGWAGANVLTF. V usage is TRBV11-2 and J usage is TRBJ2-6; 9 bases map to TRBD1. The trim removed 7 bases at V and 2 bases at J, leaving 12 bases unmatched. Germline-derived CDR1 and CDR2 are SGHAT and FQNNGV. This CDR3 has 18 amino acids.

This clonotype was observed a few times. The chain combines TRBV27 with TRBJ2-7, with 7 bases matching TRBD1. The germline V gene has CDR1 MNHEY and CDR2 SMNVEV (reference sequence). The V segment lost 5 bases and the J segment 3 bases; nucleotides outside the gene matches: 13. The CDR3 extends over 16 amino acids. CDR3 DNA sequence: TGTGCCAGCAGTCCTCAGACAGGGCGAAATGTCTACGAGCAGTACTTC. Encoded protein: CASSPQTGRNVYEQYF.

The V and J genes are TRBV24-1 and TRBJ1-4; 8 positions agree with TRBD1. CDR1 and CDR2 from the germline V gene are KGHDR and SFDVKD. V gave up 7 bases and J gave up 7 bases; unmatched junction bases: 10. This CDR3 has 15 amino acids. CDR3 sequence: CATSDPGGAGEKLFF. The DNA of the CDR3 is TGTGCCACCAGCGACCCAGGGGGCGCGGGTGAAAAACTGTTTTTT.

This clonotype came up many times. The chain has TRBV28 and TRBJ2-7, with D possibly TRBD2 on 6 matching bases. Between the trimmed V and J ends, which lost 4 bases and 3 bases, there was a span of 13 bases. The germline V gene has CDR1 MDHEN and CDR2 SYDVKM. The CDR3 length is 14 residues. The CDR3 loop reads CASSYGGLDYEQYF. CDR3 bases: TGTGCCAGCAGTTACGGGGGACTGGACTACGAGCAGTACTTC.

This chain links TRBV3-1 with TRBJ2-7; D tentatively reads TRBD1 or TRBD2 (5 bases each). Germline CDR1 reads LGHDT; CDR2 reads YNNKEL (reference sequence). Trimming left V 0 bases short and J 2 bases short, with 8 bases between. The CDR3 totals 14 residues. Written as DNA, the CDR3 is TGTGCCAGCAGCCAAGAACGGGGACCCTACGAGCAGTACTTC. As protein: CASSQERGPYEQYF.